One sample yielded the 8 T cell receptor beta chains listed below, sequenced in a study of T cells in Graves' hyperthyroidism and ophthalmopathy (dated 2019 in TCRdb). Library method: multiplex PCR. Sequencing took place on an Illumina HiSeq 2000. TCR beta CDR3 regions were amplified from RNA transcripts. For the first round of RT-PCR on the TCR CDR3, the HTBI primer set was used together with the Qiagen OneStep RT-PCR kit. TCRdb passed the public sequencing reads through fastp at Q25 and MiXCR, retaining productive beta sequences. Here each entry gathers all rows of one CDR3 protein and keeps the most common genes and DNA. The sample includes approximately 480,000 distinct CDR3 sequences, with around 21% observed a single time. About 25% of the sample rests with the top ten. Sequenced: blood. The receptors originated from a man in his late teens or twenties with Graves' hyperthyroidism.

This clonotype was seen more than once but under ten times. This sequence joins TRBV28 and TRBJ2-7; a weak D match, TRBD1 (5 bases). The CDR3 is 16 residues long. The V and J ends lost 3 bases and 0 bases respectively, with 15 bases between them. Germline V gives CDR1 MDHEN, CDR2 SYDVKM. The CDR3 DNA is TGTGCCAGCAGTTTTATCCCAGGGCGGAGCTCCTACGAGCAGTACTTC. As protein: CASSFIPGRSSYEQYF.

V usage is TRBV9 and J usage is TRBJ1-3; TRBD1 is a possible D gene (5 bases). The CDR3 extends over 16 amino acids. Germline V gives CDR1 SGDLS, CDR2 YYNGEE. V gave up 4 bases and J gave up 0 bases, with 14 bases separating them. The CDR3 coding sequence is TGTGCCAGCAGCCCGGGACTGAGCTTCTCTGGAAACACCATATATTTT. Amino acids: CASSPGLSFSGNTIYF.

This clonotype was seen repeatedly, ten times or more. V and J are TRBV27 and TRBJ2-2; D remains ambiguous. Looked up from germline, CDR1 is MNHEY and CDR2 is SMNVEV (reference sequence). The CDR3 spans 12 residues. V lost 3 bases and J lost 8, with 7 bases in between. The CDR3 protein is CASSFLTGELFF. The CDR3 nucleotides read TGTGCCAGCAGTTTCTTGACGGGGGAGCTGTTTTTT.

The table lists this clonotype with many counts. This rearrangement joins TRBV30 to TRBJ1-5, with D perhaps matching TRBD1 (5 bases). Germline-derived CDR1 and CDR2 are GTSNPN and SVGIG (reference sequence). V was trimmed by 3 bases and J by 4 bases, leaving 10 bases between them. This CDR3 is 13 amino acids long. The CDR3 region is CAWRVGANQPQHF. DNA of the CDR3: TGTGCCTGGAGGGTAGGGGCTAATCAGCCCCAGCATTTT.

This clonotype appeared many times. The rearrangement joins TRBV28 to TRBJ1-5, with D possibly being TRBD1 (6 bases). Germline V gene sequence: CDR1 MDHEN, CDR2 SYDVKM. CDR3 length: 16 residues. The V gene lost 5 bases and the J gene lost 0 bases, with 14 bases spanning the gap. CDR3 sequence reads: CASSTLRQDSNQPQHF. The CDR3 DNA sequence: TGTGCCAGCAGTACCCTTCGACAGGATAGCAATCAGCCCCAGCATTTT.

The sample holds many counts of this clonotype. CDR3 region: CASSSWTVTYMNTEAFF. In nucleotides, the CDR3 is TGTGCCAGCAGCAGCTGGACAGTCACCTACATGAACACTGAAGCTTTCTTT. The chain links TRBV28 to TRBJ1-1, with D perhaps TRBD1 (6 bases). CDR1 and CDR2 from the germline V gene are MDHEN and SYDVKM. CDR3 size: 17 residues. V was shortened by 6 bases and J by 0 bases, with 20 bases between the two germline ends.

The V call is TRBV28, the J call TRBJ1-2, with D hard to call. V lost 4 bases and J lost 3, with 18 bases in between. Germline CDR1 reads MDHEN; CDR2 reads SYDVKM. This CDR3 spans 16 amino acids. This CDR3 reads CASSSPPGRIDYGYTF. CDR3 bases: TGTGCCAGCAGTTCCCCCCCTGGGAGGATTGACTATGGCTACACCTTC.

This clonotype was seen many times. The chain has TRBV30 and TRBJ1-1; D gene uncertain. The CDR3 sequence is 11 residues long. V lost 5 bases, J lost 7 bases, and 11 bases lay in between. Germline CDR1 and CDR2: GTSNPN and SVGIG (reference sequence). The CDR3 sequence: CAWGPPGEAFF. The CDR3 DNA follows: TGTGCCTGGGGTCCCCCGGGTGAAGCTTTCTTT.